This T cell receptor (beta chain) appears in the sequencing data of a study of blood T cell repertoires in COVID-19. Study in general: Researchers got acute and convalescent COVID-19 samples from the United States, Italy and Spain. PBMCs, B-cell-depleted T cells, or T cells were the source of the cDNA or gDNA that made up the material.

The CDR3 contains 14 residues. V shed 3 bases and J shed 4 bases, with 10 bases lying between them. Germline lookup yields CDR1 SNHLY and CDR2 FYNNEI. Methods used by the authors: Estimates of nucleated cell counts were drawn from the amplification of reference gene primers. The method was immunoSEQ multiplex PCR; TCRdb's version includes in-frame clones alone and lacks a portion of them. V and J calls plus clone size are reproduced from that table; the DNA served to infer D and trimming. The sample lists some 260,000 clones, approximately 88% occurring once. The chain joins TRBV2 to TRBJ1-5, with D uncertain. What was sequenced was peripheral blood. The sequence came from a woman aged 25 to 39 with acute or convalescent COVID-19. Here the CDR3 reads CASSEGSRNQPQHF. The CDR3 region has the DNA TGTGCCAGCAGTGAGGGGAGTCGGAATCAGCCCCAGCATTTT.